Shown below are 6 T cell receptor beta chains from a single sample sequenced in a study of T cell repertoires in cytomegalovirus infection. One entry per CDR3 protein results from TCRdb running MiXCR on the reads. The sample yields 50,000 to 65,000 distinct CDR3 sequences, over 15% seen once. These receptors have no known antigen. Source: CD8+ T cells from cultured PBMCs, taken from culture after CMV antigen stimulation. These receptor sequences come from a human donor in good health (CMV status not recorded). Some clones in this sample may be carry-over from other donors' samples.

The V gene is TRBV6-6, the J gene TRBJ2-1, with 13 bases matching TRBD2. V lost 5 bases, J lost 4 bases, and 17 bases stayed unmatched. This CDR3 region has 20 residues. Looked up from germline, CDR1 is MNHNY and CDR2 is SVGAGI (reference sequence). CDR3 sequence (DNA): TGTGCCAGCAGTACCCTCGAGGGACCGAGGACTAGCGGGAGTTACAATGAGCAGTTCTTC. This gives the protein CASSTLEGPRTSGSYNEQFF.

This rearrangement joins TRBV12-3 or TRBV12-4 to TRBJ1-6; D is perhaps TRBD1 (6 bases). Trimming cost V 2 bases and J 15 bases, with 17 bases left between them. The CDR3 is made up of 14 amino acids. In nucleotides, the CDR3 is TGTGCCAGCAGTTTAACAGGGAGAATTCAGGACCTCCACTTT. It encodes CASSLTGRIQDLHF.

This clonotype was counted many times. The V and J genes are TRBV10-3 and TRBJ2-3, with 7 positions matching TRBD2. Trimming cost V 7 bases and J 1 base; bases outside gene matches: 8. Germline V CDR1 and CDR2: ENHRY, SYGVKD. The CDR3 loop spans 15 amino acids. As DNA, the CDR3 is TGTGCCATCAATCGGGGGGTTCCTGGCACAGATACGCAGTATTTT. This translates into CAINRGVPGTDTQYF.

The rearrangement uses TRBV7-6 and TRBJ2-2, with D unresolved. The CDR3 runs to 15 residues. The germline V gene encodes CDR1 SGHVS and CDR2 FNYEAQ. The V gene lost 1 base and the J gene lost 5 bases, with 11 bases spanning the gap. CDR3 sequence reads: CASSLGSVVTGELFF. In DNA form, the CDR3 reads TGTGCCAGCAGCTTAGGTTCGGTTGTAACCGGGGAGCTGTTTTTT.

This clonotype was counted a few times. This chain connects TRBV4-1 to TRBJ2-1, with TRBD2 identical over 10 bases. This CDR3 is built from 15 residues. Germline-derived CDR1 and CDR2 are MGHRA and YSYEKL. V gave up 6 bases and J gave up 4 bases; unmatched junction bases: 6. Here the CDR3 DNA reads TGCGCCAGCAGATTAGAGCGGGGGGGGTACAATGAGCAGTTCTTC. Protein: CASRLERGGYNEQFF.

The V call is TRBV7-6, the J call TRBJ2-5, with 9 bases aligning to TRBD2. V was clipped by 10 bases and J by 2 bases; unmatched bases: 17. CDR1 is SGHVS and CDR2 is FNYEAQ in the germline V gene. This CDR3 has 17 amino acids. Here the CDR3 DNA reads TGTGCCACAGGCCACCCGGCGGGGGGGCCTGGGCAAGAGACCCAGTACTTC. Translated, it gives CATGHPAGGPGQETQYF. Full variable domain (outside the CDR3, taken from reference TRBV7-6 and TRBJ2-5): GAGVSQSPRYKVTKRGQDVALRCDPISGHVSLYWYRQALGQGPEFLTYFNYEAQQDKSGLPNDRFSAERPEGSISTLTIQRTEQRDSAMYRCATGHPAGGPGQETQYFGPGTRLLVL.